Each of the 19 T cell receptor beta chains below was sequenced from the same sample in a study of blood T cell repertoires in COVID-19. TCRdb's table, derived via immunoSEQ multiplex PCR, lists solely in-frame clones and lacks some. This repertoire shows about 190,000 clones, over 75% found once; its top ten account for approximately 2.9%. The sequenced sample was peripheral blood. The receptors were sampled from a woman older than 75 with active or convalescent COVID-19.

The V call is TRBV2, the J call TRBJ2-1; TRBD1 matches 8 bases. This CDR3 has 14 amino acids. The V and J ends lost 7 bases and 9 bases, in that order; junction bases with no gene match: 11. From germline, CDR1 is SNHLY and CDR2 FYNNEI. The CDR3 region has the DNA TGTGCCAGCAACGTCGGGCAGGGGGCATTTGAGCAGTTCTTC. It translates to CASNVGQGAFEQFF. Drawing the rest from reference TRBV2 and TRBJ2-1, the complete variable domain is EPEVTQTPSHQVTQMGQEVILRCVPISNHLYFYWYRQILGQKVEFLVSFYNNEISEKSEIFDDQFSVERPDGSNFTLKIRSTKLEDSAMYFCASNVGQGAFEQFFGPGTRLTVL.

The genes are TRBV18 and TRBJ1-2; TRBD1 matches 12 bases. The CDR3 sequence is 17 residues long. Germline V gene lookup returns CDR1 KGHSH and CDR2 LQKENI. V dropped 5 bases and J dropped 8; count of bases not matched to a gene: 15. The CDR3 nucleotides read TGTGCCAGCTCAATCGGGACAGGGGGCTCCCTCATATACGGCTACACCTTC. Translating it yields CASSIGTGGSLIYGYTF.

This sequence joins TRBV28 and TRBJ1-2; 10 bases fit TRBD1. The germline CDR1 and CDR2 sequences are MDHEN and SYDVKM. With V trimmed by 4 bases and J by 6 bases, 11 bases remained unmatched. The CDR3 is made up of 16 amino acids. The CDR3 sequence is CASSSPAGTGANGYTF. The CDR3 DNA reads TGTGCCAGCAGTTCGCCAGCCGGGACAGGGGCGAATGGCTACACCTTC.

The V and J genes are TRBV11-2 and TRBJ1-3; D unclear. From germline, CDR1 is SGHAT and CDR2 FQNNGV. The V and J ends lost 1 base and 1 base respectively, with 11 bases between them. The CDR3 is made up of 16 amino acids. CDR3 sequence (DNA): TGTGCCAGCAGCTTAGCGCGGGCGCGATCTGGAAACACCATATATTTT. Its translation is CASSLARARSGNTIYF. Variable domain in full (rest from reference TRBV11-2 and TRBJ1-3): EAGVAQSPRYKIIEKRQSVAFWCNPISGHATLYWYQQILGQGPKLLIQFQNNGVVDDSQLPKDRFSAERLKGVDSTLKIQPAKLEDSAVYLCASSLARARSGNTIYFGEGSWLTVV.

This clone was seen a few times. The chain couples TRBV28 to TRBJ2-7; no clear D. V was shortened by 5 bases and J by 3 bases, with 17 bases between the two germline ends. The CDR3 is 15 residues long. Germline V CDR1 and CDR2: MDHEN, SYDVKM. DNA of the CDR3: TGTGCCAGCAGTACTGTGAGGCAAAGATACTACGAGCAGTACTTC. Its translation is CASSTVRQRYYEQYF.

V is TRBV5-5 and J is TRBJ1-5; perhaps TRBD1 as D (5 bases). Trimming took 1 base from V and 3 from J, leaving 11 bases between them. This CDR3 has 15 residues. Germline loops: CDR1 SGHKS, CDR2 YYEKEE (reference sequence). CDR3 region: CASSLFPGPNQPQHF. Here the CDR3 DNA reads TGTGCCAGCAGCTTGTTTCCAGGGCCCAATCAGCCCCAGCATTTT.

The V and J genes are TRBV5-1 and TRBJ2-7, with 8 bases matching TRBD2. Looked up from germline, CDR1 is SGHRS and CDR2 is YFSETQ. The junction had 14 bases not matched to a gene; V was cut back by 4 bases and J by 5 bases. This CDR3 region has 16 residues. The CDR3 protein is CASSPGGAGGFDEQYF. CDR3 bases: TGCGCCAGCAGCCCGGGCGGGGCGGGGGGCTTCGACGAGCAGTACTTC.

The chain joins TRBV5-1 to TRBJ1-4, with a tentative D call TRBD1 (6 bases). Germline assignment: CDR1 SGHRS and CDR2 YFSETQ. CDR3 length: 12 residues. Trimming removed 7 bases from V and 3 bases from J, with 7 bases in between. The chain's CDR3 is CASQGSNEKLFF. The CDR3, as DNA: TGCGCCAGCCAGGGGTCTAATGAAAAACTGTTTTTT.

The chain is built from TRBV7-6 and TRBJ2-1; 9 bases align to TRBD2. Losses at the gene ends were 4 bases for V and 1 base for J; bases not matched to a gene: 5. Germline CDR1 reads SGHVS; CDR2 reads FNYEAQ. This CDR3 is 16 amino acids long. The CDR3 loop is CASSSISGGSYNEQFF. CDR3 DNA: TGTGCCAGCAGCTCGATAAGCGGGGGGTCCTACAATGAGCAGTTCTTC.

The rearrangement uses TRBV5-1 and TRBJ2-1; 9 nucleotides agree with TRBD2. Losses at the gene ends were 1 base for V and 7 bases for J; bases not matched to a gene: 12. The CDR3 extends over 17 amino acids. Germline V lookup: CDR1 SGHRS, CDR2 YFSETQ. This CDR3 reads CASSLMFAGGLGNEQFF. CDR3 sequence (DNA): TGCGCCAGCAGCTTGATGTTTGCGGGGGGGCTAGGAAATGAGCAGTTCTTC. The full variable domain, rest sourced from reference TRBV5-1 and TRBJ2-1, is KAGVTQTPRYLIKTRGQQVTLSCSPISGHRSVSWYQQTPGQGLQFLFEYFSETQRNKGNFPGRFSGRQFSNSRSEMNVSTLELGDSALYLCASSLMFAGGLGNEQFFGPGTRLTVL.

V usage is TRBV3-1 (or the pseudogene TRBV3-2) and J usage is TRBJ2-5; the D is unclear. Germline CDR1 LGHDT, CDR2 YNNKEL (reference sequence). This CDR3 spans 16 amino acids. Trimming pared 2 bases from V and 1 base from J, leaving 14 bases between. Here the CDR3 reads CASSQSIRIPQETQYF. The DNA of the CDR3 is TGTGCCAGCAGCCAAAGCATTCGTATACCCCAAGAGACCCAGTACTTC.

CDR3 amino acids: CASSLNRQAEAFF. In nucleotides, the CDR3 is TGTGCCAGCAGTTTGAACAGACAGGCTGAAGCTTTCTTT. The chain carries TRBV12-3 or TRBV12-4 and TRBJ1-1, with D perhaps matching TRBD1 (6 bases). Trimming shortened V by 3 bases and J by 6 bases, and 11 bases separated the two germline ends. This CDR3 is 13 amino acids long.

This clone is a singleton in its sample. The chain joins TRBV18 to TRBJ2-3, with TRBD2 identical over 12 bases. Unmatched junction bases numbered 2, after V lost 3 bases and J lost 1 base. Germline loops: CDR1 KGHSH, CDR2 LQKENI. The CDR3 extends over 16 amino acids. CDR3 DNA: TGTGCCAGCTCACCGAGGACTAGCGGGGGCACAGATACGCAGTATTTT. Its translation is CASSPRTSGGTDTQYF.

The chain has TRBV4-2 and TRBJ1-1; D not resolved. V lost 0 bases, J lost 0 bases, and 8 bases lay in between. This CDR3 spans 15 amino acids. Germline V gene data show CDR1 as LGHNA and CDR2 as YNFKEQ. In DNA form, the CDR3 reads TGTGCCAGCAGCCAAGATGGCCAGATGAACACTGAAGCTTTCTTT. Amino acids: CASSQDGQMNTEAFF.

The V and J genes are TRBV18 and TRBJ1-3; 8 bases map to TRBD1. Unmatched junction bases numbered 7, after V lost 6 bases and J lost 3 bases. The germline gives CDR1 KGHSH, CDR2 LQKENI. The CDR3 contains 15 residues. The CDR3 spells CASSQGQGFGNTIYF. DNA of the CDR3: TGTGCCAGCTCCCAAGGACAGGGATTTGGAAACACCATATATTTT.

This clone was counted a single time. The V gene is TRBV11-3, the J gene TRBJ1-1; TRBD1 matches at 9 bases. V gave up 5 bases and J gave up 2 bases; unmatched junction bases: 3. The CDR3 covers 14 residues. Germline CDR1 and CDR2: SGHNT and YENEEA. The CDR3 DNA reads as TGTGCCAGCAGCCTGGGACAGGGCAACACTGAAGCTTTCTTT. Protein: CASSLGQGNTEAFF.

This clone was counted once. The chain joins TRBV5-1 to TRBJ1-2, with D perhaps matching TRBD1 (5 bases). V was cut by 4 bases and J by 7 bases, with 20 bases left in between. This CDR3 contains 15 residues. In germline, CDR1 is SGHRS, CDR2 YFSETQ. The CDR3 sequence is CASSPEGQGSSGYTF. The CDR3 coding sequence is TGCGCCAGCAGCCCGGAGGGCCAGGGTTCTAGTGGCTACACCTTC.

The sample holds a few counts of this clone. The chain combines TRBV15 with TRBJ1-2; possible D gene TRBD1, 5 bases. The CDR3 consists of 14 residues. Germline assignment: CDR1 LNHNV and CDR2 YYDKDF (reference sequence). The V and J ends lost 6 bases and 4 bases respectively, with 15 bases between them. CDR3 coding DNA: TGTGCCACCAGTCCCACCGACAGTCCCTATGGCTACACCTTC. Its translation is CATSPTDSPYGYTF.

This clone has just a few counts. V gene TRBV7-6 combines with J gene TRBJ1-2; D may be TRBD1 (5 bases). The CDR3 spans 13 residues. Trimming removed 3 bases from V and 7 bases from J, with 12 bases in between. The germline V gene has CDR1 SGHVS and CDR2 FNYEAQ. The CDR3 DNA follows: TGTGCCAGCAGCTTGGGGGGAGTTGTTGGCTACACCTTC. As protein: CASSLGGVVGYTF.